The present entry profiles one T cell receptor (beta chain) with its context. Its matching antigen is unknown. This sample stems from a study of Ad26.COV2.S vaccination and SARS-CoV-2 variants. Across the study: Intramuscular Ad26.COV2.S at 5x10^10 or 1x10^11 viral particles.

Assay used: immunoSEQ multiplex PCR; TCRdb lists only in-frame clones, some missing. The sample carries 330,000 or so clones, about 90% recorded once. Germline V gene sequence: CDR1 SGDLS, CDR2 YYNGEE. CDR3 length: 16 residues. Between the trimmed V and J ends, which lost 2 bases and 6 bases, there was a span of 20 bases. Treatment noted: 15 to 20 received Ad26.COV2.S at low or high dose, single or two shots; several received placebo; per-sample allocation not given. Samples were taken on day 63 after the first vaccine or placebo injection. Study-level results: TCR breadth and depth analyses may have underestimated total T cell responses.

The starting material was peripheral blood, obtained in a trial of Ad26.COV2.S vaccine versus placebo. The source of this sequence is a person between 18 and 60 years old who received the Ad26.COV2.S COVID-19 vaccine or a placebo. The genes are TRBV9 and TRBJ1-1; D uncertain. The CDR3 DNA reads as TGTGCCAGCAGCGTTGACCCCGGAGTGGCAGGAGCTGAAGCTTTCTTT. This codes for CASSVDPGVAGAEAFF. Complete variable domain (other parts from reference TRBV9 and TRBJ1-1): DSGVTQTPKHLITATGQRVTLRCSPRSGDLSVYWYQQSLDQGLQFLIQYYNGEERAKGNILERFSAQQFPDLHSELNLSSLELGDSALYFCASSVDPGVAGAEAFFGQGTRLTVV.